This T cell receptor (beta chain) was observed in a study of blood T cell repertoires in COVID-19. Turning to the study itself: Whether acute or convalescent, the COVID-19 samples came from the United States, Italy and Spain. From T cells, B-cell-depleted T cells, or PBMCs came the material, which was cDNA or gDNA.

Original processing methods: Nucleated cell counts were estimated from reference gene primer amplification. The protocol was immunoSEQ multiplex PCR, while the TCRdb copy is restricted to in-frame clones and leaves out a portion. The V and J calls and clone size were taken over from that table, and D and trimming were inferred from the DNA. The sample includes approximately 160,000 clones, around 80% of them seen just once. CDR3 length equals 14 residues. V dropped 6 bases and J dropped 7 bases, with 15 bases sitting between them. CDR1 is MNHEY, CDR2 SVGAGI, per germline. The specimen was peripheral blood. The rearrangement uses TRBV6-5 and TRBJ1-4; D uncertain. The sequence was obtained from a woman older than 75 with acute or convalescent COVID-19. The CDR3 region has the DNA TGTGCCAGCAGACTTACAGTGATGGGTGAAAAACTGTTTTTT. This sequence encodes CASRLTVMGEKLFF.